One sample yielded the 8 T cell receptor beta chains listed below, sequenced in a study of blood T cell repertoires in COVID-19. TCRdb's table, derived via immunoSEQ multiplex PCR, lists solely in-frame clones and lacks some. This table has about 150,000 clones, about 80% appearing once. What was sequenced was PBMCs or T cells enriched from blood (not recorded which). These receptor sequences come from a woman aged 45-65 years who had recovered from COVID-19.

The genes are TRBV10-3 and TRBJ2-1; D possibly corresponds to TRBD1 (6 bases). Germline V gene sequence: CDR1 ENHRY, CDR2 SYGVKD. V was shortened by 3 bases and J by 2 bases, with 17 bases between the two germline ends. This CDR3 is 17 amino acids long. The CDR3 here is CAISDPSGAGPYNEQFF. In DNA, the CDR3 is TGTGCCATCAGTGACCCGTCAGGGGCGGGTCCCTACAATGAGCAGTTCTTC.

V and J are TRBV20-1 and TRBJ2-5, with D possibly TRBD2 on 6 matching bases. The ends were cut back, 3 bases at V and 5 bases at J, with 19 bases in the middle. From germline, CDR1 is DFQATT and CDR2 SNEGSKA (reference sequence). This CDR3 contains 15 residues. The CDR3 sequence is CSASSGLLHRETQYF. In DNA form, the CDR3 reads TGCAGTGCTAGTTCGGGACTCCTCCACAGGGAGACCCAGTACTTC.

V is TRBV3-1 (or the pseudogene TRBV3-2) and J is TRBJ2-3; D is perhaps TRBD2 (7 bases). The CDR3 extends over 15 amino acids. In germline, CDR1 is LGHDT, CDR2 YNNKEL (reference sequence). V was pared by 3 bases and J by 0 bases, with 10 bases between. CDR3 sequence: CASSQRGLSTDTQYF. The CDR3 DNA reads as TGTGCCAGCAGCCAGCGGGGGCTTAGCACAGATACGCAGTATTTT.

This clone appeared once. CDR3 DNA: TGTGCCAGCTTAGTAGCAGATACGCAGTATTTT. Translating gives CASLVADTQYF. The V gene is TRBV2, the J gene TRBJ2-3, with D unresolved. The CDR3 runs 11 residues. Germline CDR1 reads SNHLY; CDR2 reads FYNNEI. V gave up 8 bases and J gave up 4 bases, with 7 bases separating them.

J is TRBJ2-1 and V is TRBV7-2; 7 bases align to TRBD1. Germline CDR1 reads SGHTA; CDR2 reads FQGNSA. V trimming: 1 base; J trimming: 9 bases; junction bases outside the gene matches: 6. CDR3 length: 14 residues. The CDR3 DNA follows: TGTGCCAGCAGCTTAGAGGCAACAGGGGTTGAGCAGTTCTTC. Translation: CASSLEATGVEQFF.

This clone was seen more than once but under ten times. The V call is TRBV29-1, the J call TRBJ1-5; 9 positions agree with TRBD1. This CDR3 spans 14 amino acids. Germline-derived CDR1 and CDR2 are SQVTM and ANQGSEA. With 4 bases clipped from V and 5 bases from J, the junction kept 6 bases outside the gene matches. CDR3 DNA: TGCAGCGTTGTCACGACAGGGGGGGATCAGCCCCAGCATTTT. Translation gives CSVVTTGGDQPQHF. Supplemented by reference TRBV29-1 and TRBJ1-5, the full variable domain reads SAVISQKPSRDICQRGTSLTIQCQVDSQVTMMFWYRQQPGQSLTLIATANQGSEATYESGFVIDKFPISRPNLTFSTLTVSNMSPEDSSIYLCSVVTTGGDQPQHFGDGTRLSIL.

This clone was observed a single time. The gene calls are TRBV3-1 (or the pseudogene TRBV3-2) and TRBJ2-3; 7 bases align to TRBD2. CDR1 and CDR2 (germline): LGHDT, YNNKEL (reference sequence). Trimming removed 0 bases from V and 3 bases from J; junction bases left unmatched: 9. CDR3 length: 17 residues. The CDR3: CASSQEYETGGTDTQYF. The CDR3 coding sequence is TGTGCCAGCAGCCAAGAATACGAAACGGGGGGTACAGATACGCAGTATTTT.

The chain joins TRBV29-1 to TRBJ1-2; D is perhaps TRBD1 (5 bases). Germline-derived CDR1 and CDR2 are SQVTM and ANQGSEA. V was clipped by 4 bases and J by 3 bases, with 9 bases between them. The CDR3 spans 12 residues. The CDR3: CSVGLGDYGYTF. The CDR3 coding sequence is TGCAGCGTTGGGTTAGGGGACTATGGCTACACCTTC.